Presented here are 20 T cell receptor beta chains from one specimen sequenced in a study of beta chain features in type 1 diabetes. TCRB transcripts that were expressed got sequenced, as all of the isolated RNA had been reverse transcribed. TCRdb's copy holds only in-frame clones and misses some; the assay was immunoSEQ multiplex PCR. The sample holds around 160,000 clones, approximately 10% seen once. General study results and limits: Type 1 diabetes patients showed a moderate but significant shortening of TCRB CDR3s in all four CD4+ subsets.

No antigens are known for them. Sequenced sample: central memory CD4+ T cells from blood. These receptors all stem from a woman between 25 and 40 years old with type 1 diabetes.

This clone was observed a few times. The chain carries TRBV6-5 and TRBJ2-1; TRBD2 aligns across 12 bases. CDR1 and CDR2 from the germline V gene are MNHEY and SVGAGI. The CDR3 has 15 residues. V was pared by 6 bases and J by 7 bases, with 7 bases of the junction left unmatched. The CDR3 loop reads CASRSTTSGSNEQFF. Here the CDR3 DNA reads TGTGCCAGCAGATCCACGACTAGCGGGAGTAATGAGCAGTTCTTC.

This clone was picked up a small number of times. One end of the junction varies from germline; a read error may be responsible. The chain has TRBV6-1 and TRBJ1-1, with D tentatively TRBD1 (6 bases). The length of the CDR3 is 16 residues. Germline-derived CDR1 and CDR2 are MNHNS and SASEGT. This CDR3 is CAISEEDQGLDTEAFF. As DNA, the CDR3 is TGTGCCATCAGTGAGGAAGATCAGGGGCTTGACACTGAAGCTTTCTTT.

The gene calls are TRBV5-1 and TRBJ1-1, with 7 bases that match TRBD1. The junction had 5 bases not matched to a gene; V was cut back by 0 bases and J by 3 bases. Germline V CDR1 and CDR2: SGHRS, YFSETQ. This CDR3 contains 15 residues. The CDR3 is CASSLETGTYTEAFF. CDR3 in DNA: TGCGCCAGCAGCTTGGAGACAGGGACCTACACTGAAGCTTTCTTT.

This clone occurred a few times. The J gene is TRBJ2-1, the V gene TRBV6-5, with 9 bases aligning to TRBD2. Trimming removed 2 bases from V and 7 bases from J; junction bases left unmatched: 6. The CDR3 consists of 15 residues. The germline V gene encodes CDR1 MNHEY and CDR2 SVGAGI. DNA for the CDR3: TGTGCCAGCAGTTACGGGGCGGGAGGGGGGAATGAGCAGTTCTTC. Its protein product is CASSYGAGGGNEQFF.

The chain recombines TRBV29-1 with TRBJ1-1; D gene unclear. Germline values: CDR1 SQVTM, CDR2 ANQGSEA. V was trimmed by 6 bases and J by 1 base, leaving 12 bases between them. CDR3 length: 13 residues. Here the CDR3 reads CSVDPPGNTEAFF. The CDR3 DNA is TGCAGCGTCGACCCGCCAGGGAACACTGAAGCTTTCTTT. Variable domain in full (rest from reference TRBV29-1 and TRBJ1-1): SAVISQKPSRDICQRGTSLTIQCQVDSQVTMMFWYRQQPGQSLTLIATANQGSEATYESGFVIDKFPISRPNLTFSTLTVSNMSPEDSSIYLCSVDPPGNTEAFFGQGTRLTVV.

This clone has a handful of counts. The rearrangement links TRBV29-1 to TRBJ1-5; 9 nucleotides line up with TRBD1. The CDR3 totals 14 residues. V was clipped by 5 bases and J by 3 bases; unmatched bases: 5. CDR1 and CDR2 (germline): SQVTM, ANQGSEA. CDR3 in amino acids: CSVRDRASNQPQHF. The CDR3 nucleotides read TGCAGCGTTAGGGACAGGGCCTCCAATCAGCCCCAGCATTTT.

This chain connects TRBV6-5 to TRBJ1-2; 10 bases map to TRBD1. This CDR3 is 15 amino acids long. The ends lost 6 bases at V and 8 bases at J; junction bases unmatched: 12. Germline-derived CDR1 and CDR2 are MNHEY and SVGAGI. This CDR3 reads CASSRRGDRGNGYTF. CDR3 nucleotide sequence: TGTGCCAGCAGCCGCCGAGGGGACAGGGGTAACGGCTACACCTTC.

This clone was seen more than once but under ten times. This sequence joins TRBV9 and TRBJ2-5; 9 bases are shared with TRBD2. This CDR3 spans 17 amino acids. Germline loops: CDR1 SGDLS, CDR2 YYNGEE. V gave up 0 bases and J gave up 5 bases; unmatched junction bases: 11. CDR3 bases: TGTGCCAGCAGCGTAGGTGGTAGCGGGAGTAATGAGGAGACCCAGTACTTC. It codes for CASSVGGSGSNEETQYF.

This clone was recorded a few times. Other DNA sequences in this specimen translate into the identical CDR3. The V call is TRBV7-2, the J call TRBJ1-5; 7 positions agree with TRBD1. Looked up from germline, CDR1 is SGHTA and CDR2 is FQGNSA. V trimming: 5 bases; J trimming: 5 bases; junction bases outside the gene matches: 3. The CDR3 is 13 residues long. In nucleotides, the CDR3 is TGTGCCAGCAGCCGACAGGGCGATCAGCCCCAGCATTTT. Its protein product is CASSRQGDQPQHF.

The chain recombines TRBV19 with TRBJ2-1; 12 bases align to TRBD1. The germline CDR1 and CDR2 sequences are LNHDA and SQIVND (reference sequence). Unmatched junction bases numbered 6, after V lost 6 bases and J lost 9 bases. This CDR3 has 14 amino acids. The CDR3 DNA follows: TGTGCCAGTAGACCGGGACAGGGGGCTGGTGAGCAGTTCTTC. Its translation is CASRPGQGAGEQFF.

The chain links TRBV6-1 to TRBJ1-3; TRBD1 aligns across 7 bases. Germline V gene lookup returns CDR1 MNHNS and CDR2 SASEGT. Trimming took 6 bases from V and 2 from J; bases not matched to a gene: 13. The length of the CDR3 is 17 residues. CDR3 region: CASRESGQVLTGNTIYF. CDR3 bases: TGTGCCAGCAGGGAATCCGGACAGGTTTTGACTGGAAACACCATATATTTT.

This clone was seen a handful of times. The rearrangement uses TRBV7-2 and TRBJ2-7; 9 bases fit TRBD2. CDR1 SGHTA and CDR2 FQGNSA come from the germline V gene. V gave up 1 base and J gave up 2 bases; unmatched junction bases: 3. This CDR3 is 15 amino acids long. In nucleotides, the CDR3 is TGTGCCAGCAGCTTAGGTAGCGGGAGTCCCTACGAGCAGTACTTC. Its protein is CASSLGSGSPYEQYF. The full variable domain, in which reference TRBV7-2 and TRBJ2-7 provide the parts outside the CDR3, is GAGVSQSPSNKVTEKGKDVELRCDPISGHTALYWYRQSLGQGLEFLIYFQGNSAPDKSGLPSDRFSAERTGGSVSTLTIQRTQQEDSAVYLCASSLGSGSPYEQYFGPGTRLTVT.

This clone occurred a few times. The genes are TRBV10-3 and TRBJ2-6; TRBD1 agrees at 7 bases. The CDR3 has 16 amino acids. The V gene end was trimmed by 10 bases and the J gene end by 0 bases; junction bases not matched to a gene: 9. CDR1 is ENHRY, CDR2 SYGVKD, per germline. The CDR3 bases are TGTGCCACCACAGGGGCCCCCCTCTCTGGGGCCAACGTCCTGACTTTC. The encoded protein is CATTGAPLSGANVLTF.

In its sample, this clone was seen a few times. CDR3 coding DNA: TGTGCCAGCAGTAGCGGGAGGGATAATGAGCAGTTCTTC. It is translated as CASSSGRDNEQFF. The rearrangement links TRBV6-6 to TRBJ2-1; 10 nucleotides match TRBD2. The junction had 2 bases not matched to a gene; V was cut back by 5 bases and J by 7 bases. Germline loops: CDR1 MNHNY, CDR2 SVGAGI (reference sequence). The CDR3 covers 13 residues.

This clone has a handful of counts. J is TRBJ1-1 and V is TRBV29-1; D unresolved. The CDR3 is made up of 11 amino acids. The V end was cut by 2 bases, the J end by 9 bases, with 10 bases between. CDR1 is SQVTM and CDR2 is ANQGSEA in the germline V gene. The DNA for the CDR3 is TGCAGCGTTGAAAAAACCCAGAAAGCTTTCTTT. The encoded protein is CSVEKTQKAFF.

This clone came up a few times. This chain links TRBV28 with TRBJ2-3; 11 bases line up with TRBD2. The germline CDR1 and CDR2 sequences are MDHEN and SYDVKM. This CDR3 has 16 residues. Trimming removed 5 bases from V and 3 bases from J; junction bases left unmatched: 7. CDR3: CASSILTSGITDTQYF. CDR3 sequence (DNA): TGTGCCAGCAGTATCCTGACTAGCGGGATAACAGATACGCAGTATTTT.

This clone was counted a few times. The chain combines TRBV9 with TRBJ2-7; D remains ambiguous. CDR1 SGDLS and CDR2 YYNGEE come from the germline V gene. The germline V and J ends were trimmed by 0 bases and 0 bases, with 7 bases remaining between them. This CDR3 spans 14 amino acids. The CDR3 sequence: CASSVVADSYEQYF. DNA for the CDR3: TGTGCCAGCAGCGTAGTAGCAGACTCCTACGAGCAGTACTTC.

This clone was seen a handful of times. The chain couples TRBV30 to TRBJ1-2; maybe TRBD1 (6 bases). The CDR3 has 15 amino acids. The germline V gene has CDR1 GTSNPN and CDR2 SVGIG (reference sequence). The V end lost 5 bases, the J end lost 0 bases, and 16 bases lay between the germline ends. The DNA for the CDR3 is TGTGCCTGGGTCAGGACCCCAGGGGCTAACTATGGCTACACCTTC. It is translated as CAWVRTPGANYGYTF. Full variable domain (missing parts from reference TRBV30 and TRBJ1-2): SQTIHQWPATLVQPVGSPLSLECTVEGTSNPNLYWYRQAAGRGLQLLFYSVGIGQISSEVPQNLSASRPQDRQFILSSKKLLLSDSGFYLCAWVRTPGANYGYTFGSGTRLTVV.

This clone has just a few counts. CDR3 in DNA: TGTGCCAGCAGGCCCTCGGGACTAGCGGGAGGTGAGCAGTTCTTC. Its protein is CASRPSGLAGGEQFF. This rearrangement joins TRBV5-4 to TRBJ2-1, with TRBD2 matching 15 bases. The CDR3 runs 15 residues. The V segment lost 5 bases and the J segment 9 bases; nucleotides outside the gene matches: 6. Germline V gene sequence: CDR1 SGHNT, CDR2 YYREEE (reference sequence).

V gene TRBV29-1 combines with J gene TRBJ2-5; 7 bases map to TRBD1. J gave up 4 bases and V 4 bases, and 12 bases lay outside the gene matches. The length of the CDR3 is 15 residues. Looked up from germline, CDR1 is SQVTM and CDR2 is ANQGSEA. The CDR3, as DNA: TGCAGCGTTGGGTACCCCAGACAGGGCCGAGAGACCCAGTACTTC. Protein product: CSVGYPRQGRETQYF.